A selection of T cell receptor beta chains follows, all from one sample in a study of blood T cell repertoires in COVID-19. Clones were read by immunoSEQ multiplex PCR, and TCRdb kept only the in-frame ones, dropping some. This table holds about 250,000 clones, roughly nine tenths found once. The sequenced sample was peripheral blood. The receptors come from a middle-aged woman who had recovered from COVID-19. Both conserved end residues are part of each CDR3. D genes are given only for firm matches. The size field is filled for only some rows; it gives once, few, many or a size class.

d_gene,v_gene,j_gene,abundance,CDR3nt,CDR3aa
-,TRBV21-1,TRBJ1-2,few,TGTGCCAGCAGCAAAGTGCAGGGGATTAACTATGGCTACACCTTC,CASSKVQGINYGYTF
-,TRBV19,TRBJ1-4,-,TGTGCCAGTAGGGGACATACCCGTTATGAAAAACTGTTTTTT,CASRGHTRYEKLFF
-,TRBV5-6,TRBJ2-6,-,TGTGCCAGCAGCTTGGTTGGGGGGGCCCTCAGCTCTGGGGCCAACGTCCTGACTTTC,CASSLVGGALSSGANVLTF
TRBD1,TRBV10-3,TRBJ1-1,-,TGTGCCATCAGTGATTACAGGGGTTTGCACACTGAAGCTTTCTTT,CAISDYRGLHTEAFF
-,TRBV6-6,TRBJ2-3,-,TGTGCCACCTCGACAGTCTCTTCTAGCACAGATACGCAGTATTTT,CATSTVSSSTDTQYF
TRBD1,TRBV23-1,TRBJ2-1,-,TGCGCCAGCAGTCGACAGGGGGAATGCAATGAGCAGTTCTTC,CASSRQGECNEQFF
-,TRBV2,TRBJ2-3,-,TGTGCCAGCAGTGAATTTGGCAGCACAGATACGCAGTATTTT,CASSEFGSTDTQYF
-,TRBV7-2,TRBJ1-4,-,TGTGCCAGCAGCTCAAACAGGGACCTTAATGAAAAACTGTTTTTT,CASSSNRDLNEKLFF
-,TRBV18,TRBJ1-2,-,TGTGCCAGCTCACCCTTGGGCGGGGAAACGGGTGGCTACACCTTC,CASSPLGGETGGYTF
-,TRBV7-9,TRBJ2-6,-,TGTGCCAGCAGCCCCCCAGGGGCTGGGGCCAACGTCCTGACTTTC,CASSPPGAGANVLTF
TRBD1,TRBV6-2/TRBV6-3,TRBJ2-3,-,TGTGCCAGCAGTCGGACAGGGGAGGTTTCAGATACGCAGTATTTT,CASSRTGEVSDTQYF
TRBD2,TRBV5-1,TRBJ2-5,-,TGCGCCAGCAGCTTCGTCCGGAGCGGGGATTCCCAAGAGACCCAGTACTTC,CASSFVRSGDSQETQYF
TRBD1,TRBV5-1,TRBJ2-1,-,TGCGCCAGCAGCTCAACGACCGGGACAGGGGGTGGCGATGAGCAGTTCTTC,CASSSTTGTGGGDEQFF
TRBD1,TRBV6-6,TRBJ1-5,-,TGTGCCAGCACCGAGGACAGGGGTCAGCCCCAGCATTTT,CASTEDRGQPQHF